The rows below give T cell receptor beta chains drawn from one sample of a study of response to subunit inactivated influenza vaccine. MiXCR, applied by TCRdb to the RT-PCR reads, yields one record per CDR3 protein. The sample contains approximately 300,000 distinct CDR3 sequences, approximately 23% of which appear only once. The starting material was PBMCs from blood, obtained 21 months after vaccination. The receptors were sampled from a man aged 45 to 70 who received an inactivated influenza vaccine. The CDR3 runs from the conserved cysteine through the conserved F or W. D genes are given only for firm matches. Clone size appears in some rows only: once, few, many, or a class for an expanded clone.

size,J,D,V,DNA,CDR3
few,TRBJ2-3,.,TRBV4-3,TGCGCCAGCAGCCAAGATCTCGTGGCCCTGAGCACAGATACGCAGTATTTT,CASSQDLVALSTDTQYF
few,TRBJ2-3,.,TRBV29-1,TGCAGCGTCCTCGGGGATCCCGGTATTTATACGCAGTATTTT,CSVLGDPGIYTQYF
few,TRBJ2-1,.,TRBV29-1,TGCAGCGGGGGGACCGCCTCCTACAATGAGCAGTTCTTC,CSGGTASYNEQFF
few,TRBJ2-5,.,TRBV7-2,TGTGCCAGCAGCCCAGGACGGAAAGAGACCCAGTACTTC,CASSPGRKETQYF
.,TRBJ1-5,TRBD1,TRBV20-1,TGCAGTGCTAGGCATGGTGGGACAGGGTATCAGCCCCAGCATTTT,CSARHGGTGYQPQHF
many,TRBJ2-1,TRBD2,TRBV29-1,TGCAGCGCCACATCTCGCCCGACTAGCGGGAGGTCTGGTGAGCAGTTCTTC,CSATSRPTSGRSGEQFF
.,TRBJ2-7,TRBD2,TRBV27,TGTGCCAGCAGTTTATCGAGGCTAGCGGGAGACAAAAATCTTGACGAGCAGTACTTC,CASSLSRLAGDKNLDEQYF
.,TRBJ2-1,.,TRBV27,TGTGCCAGCAGCAAACAGGGAAGCAATGAGCAGTTCTTC,CASSKQGSNEQFF
.,TRBJ2-3,TRBD1,TRBV7-3,TGTGCCAGCAGCTTAACGGACAGGGGAAGGGGCACAGATACGCAGTATTTT,CASSLTDRGRGTDTQYF
.,TRBJ2-5,TRBD2,TRBV9,TGTGCCAGCAGCGTAGGGGTAGCGGGAGAGTTTCGGGAGACCCAGTACTTC,CASSVGVAGEFRETQYF
.,TRBJ1-5,.,TRBV18,TGTGCCAGCTCACCAGTCCCGGGGTCGGTTCAGCCCCAGCATTTT,CASSPVPGSVQPQHF
many,TRBJ2-1,.,TRBV5-6,TGTGCCAGCAATAGCTTTGATCGGTATGAGCAGTTCTTC,CASNSFDRYEQFF
.,TRBJ2-3,.,TRBV11-2,TGTGCCAGCAGCTTAATCACTAGGCGGTTCGTTAGCACAGATACGCAGTATTTT,CASSLITRRFVSTDTQYF
.,TRBJ2-7,.,TRBV20-1,TGCAGTGCACAGGCGGATTCCTACGAGCGGTACTTC,CSAQADSYERYF
many,TRBJ1-1,.,TRBV27,TGTGCCAGCAGTTTGAGAATGAACACTGAAGCTTTCTTT,CASSLRMNTEAFF
few,TRBJ2-6,.,TRBV13,TGTGCCAGCAGCTTACAGCAGGGTAGGAGCTCTGGGGCCAACGTCCTGACTTTC,CASSLQQGRSSGANVLTF
.,TRBJ2-1,.,TRBV11-2,TGTGCCAGCAGCCCTCTGCAGAATGAGCAGTTCTTC,CASSPLQNEQFF
.,TRBJ2-3,TRBD2,TRBV5-1,TGCGCCAGCAGCTTGTCGGGACTAGCGGGAGAGGCAGATATGCAGTATTTT,CASSLSGLAGEADMQYF
few,TRBJ2-3,TRBD1,TRBV10-3,TGTGCCATCAGTGACCCTAGGGGGCAAACAGATACGCAGTATTTT,CAISDPRGQTDTQYF
.,TRBJ1-1,.,TRBV21-1,TGTGCCAGCAGCAAAGGGGGCGGTGAAGCTTTCTTT,CASSKGGGEAFF
.,TRBJ1-2,.,TRBV6-2/TRBV6-3,TGTGCCAGCAGTTACCGACTTACAGGGATTAACTATGGCTACACCTTC,CASSYRLTGINYGYTF
many,TRBJ1-1,.,TRBV6-1,TGTGCCAGCAGCAGGGTAGCTGGAGTGAACACTGAAGCTTTCTTT,CASSRVAGVNTEAFF
.,TRBJ1-1,.,TRBV5-1,TGCGCCAGCAGCTTTGGTAGTGGAGTCACTGAAGCTTTCTTT,CASSFGSGVTEAFF
few,TRBJ2-3,TRBD1,TRBV5-1,TGCGCCAGCAGCTTGGCGACAGGGGGCTCAGATACGCAGTATTTT,CASSLATGGSDTQYF
many,TRBJ1-1,TRBD1,TRBV5-1,TGCGCCAGCAGCGTGGGACAGGGGACAAAGGAAGCTTTCTTT,CASSVGQGTKEAFF
few,TRBJ2-1,.,TRBV5-1,TGCGCCAGCAGCTTGGAGCCCTCCCGCTACAATGAGCAGTTCTTC,CASSLEPSRYNEQFF
few,TRBJ1-4,.,TRBV5-1,TGCGCCAGCAGCTTCGGGAACCAGGATGAAAAACTGTTTTTT,CASSFGNQDEKLFF
few,TRBJ2-3,.,TRBV5-1,TGCGCCAGCAGCTTGGATGGGTTTACCACAGATACGCAGTATTTT,CASSLDGFTTDTQYF
.,TRBJ1-5,TRBD1,TRBV20-1,TGCAGTGCTAGAGATTTCCAGGGGGCAGTGGATCAGCCCCAGCATTTT,CSARDFQGAVDQPQHF
.,TRBJ2-3,.,TRBV7-9,TGTGCCAGCAGCTTAGCGCTAGCTAGCACAGATACGCAGTATTTT,CASSLALASTDTQYF
.,TRBJ1-2,.,TRBV6-2/TRBV6-3,TGTGCCAGCTGTTGGTCCCGACAGCCCAACTATGGCTACACCTTC,CASCWSRQPNYGYTF
.,TRBJ2-1,TRBD2,TRBV4-1,TGCGCCAGCAGCCAAGTTGCCGGGGGGTACAATGAGCAGTTCTTC,CASSQVAGGYNEQFF
.,TRBJ1-5,TRBD1,TRBV5-1,TGCGCCAGCAGCTTCCGACAGGGGGATAATCAGCCCCAGCATTTT,CASSFRQGDNQPQHF
.,TRBJ2-5,TRBD2,TRBV7-2,TGTGCCAGCAGCCCACCCGGGAGGGAGACCCAGTACTTC,CASSPPGRETQYF
.,TRBJ2-5,.,TRBV20-1,TGCAGTGCTCCATACCTGCATGGGATGACCCAGTACTTC,CSAPYLHGMTQYF
many,TRBJ1-2,.,TRBV12-3/TRBV12-4,TGTGCCAGCAGTTTGTCGGGTAGCTATGGCTACACCTTC,CASSLSGSYGYTF
.,TRBJ1-2,.,TRBV12-5,TGTGCTAGTGGTTTGGCACAAAAGCGGAACTATGGCTACACCTTC,CASGLAQKRNYGYTF
.,TRBJ1-3,.,TRBV3-1,TGTGCCAGCAGCCAAGATTCGCGTACCCTCTCTGGAAACACCATATATTTT,CASSQDSRTLSGNTIYF
many,TRBJ1-2,.,TRBV3-1,TGTGCCAGCAGCCAAGTCCTAGCAACCGGGACGGCAAACTATGGCTACACCTTC,CASSQVLATGTANYGYTF
.,TRBJ1-3,.,TRBV5-1,TGCGCCAGCAGCTTGCGGAGTGAGGGAAACACCATATATTTT,CASSLRSEGNTIYF
few,TRBJ2-4,.,TRBV7-8,TGTGCCAGCAGCTCGAACACTGACCCAATGGCCAAAAACATTCAGTACTTC,CASSSNTDPMAKNIQYF
many,TRBJ1-1,.,TRBV28,TGTGCCGCTGGGGGGAGGAACACTGAAGCTTTCTTT,CAAGGRNTEAFF
many,TRBJ1-5,TRBD1,TRBV12-3/TRBV12-4,TGTGCCAGCAGCACAACAGGGGGCAATCAGCCCCAGCATTTT,CASSTTGGNQPQHF
few,TRBJ1-4,.,TRBV5-1,TGCGCCAGCAGCTTGGGGAGGGAATATGAAAAACTGTTTTTT,CASSLGREYEKLFF
few,TRBJ1-2,TRBD1,TRBV27,TGTGCCAGCAGGGGACAGGGGGCTGGGGGCTACACCTTC,CASRGQGAGGYTF
few,TRBJ2-7,.,TRBV28,TGTGCCAGCAGTGCACAGGCCATTGAGCAGTACTTC,CASSAQAIEQYF
.,TRBJ2-7,TRBD1,TRBV28,TGTGCCAGCAGTTCGTCCGGGACAGCCTCCTACGAGCAGTACTTC,CASSSSGTASYEQYF
few,TRBJ2-5,.,TRBV7-2,TGTGCCAGCAGCTTAGTTCCTAGCAAGTACCAAGAGACCCAGTACTTC,CASSLVPSKYQETQYF
few,TRBJ2-7,.,TRBV7-9,TGTGCCAGCAGCTTAGGGACCCTAACCTACGAGCAGTACTTC,CASSLGTLTYEQYF
few,TRBJ2-7,.,TRBV10-2,TGCGCCAGCAGTGAGCGGCGGAGCTACGAGCAGTACTTC,CASSERRSYEQYF
.,TRBJ2-3,.,TRBV4-1,TGCGCCAGCAGGCCTACTAGCAGCACAGATACGCAGTATTTT,CASRPTSSTDTQYF
.,TRBJ1-2,.,TRBV12-3/TRBV12-4,TGTGCCAGCAGTTTAAACAGAGCTAACTATGGCTACACCTTC,CASSLNRANYGYTF
.,TRBJ1-4,TRBD1,TRBV27,TGTGCCAGCAGTTTATCCCCGACAGGGTTTGAAAAACTGTTTTTT,CASSLSPTGFEKLFF
few,TRBJ2-1,.,TRBV11-1,TGTGCCAGCAACTGGCGGGGAAGCTCCTACAATGAGCAGTTCTTC,CASNWRGSSYNEQFF
many,TRBJ1-5,.,TRBV6-2/TRBV6-3,TGTGCCAGCAGTTACTCACGGGGGTACACTAGCAATCAGCCCCAGCATTTT,CASSYSRGYTSNQPQHF
.,TRBJ1-2,TRBD1,TRBV18,TGTGCCAGCTCCTCCGGGACAGGGGGCTTCTATGGCTACACCTTC,CASSSGTGGFYGYTF
few,TRBJ1-1,.,TRBV5-6,TGTGCCAGCAGCTTGACATCCTCCGAAGCTTTCTTT,CASSLTSSEAFF
.,TRBJ2-7,.,TRBV9,TGTGCCAGCAGCGTAGCCCACTTTGGGGAGCAGTACTTC,CASSVAHFGEQYF
few,TRBJ1-2,TRBD1,TRBV5-6,TGTGCCAGCAGCTTAGGGACAGTCTCTGGCCATGGCTACACCTTC,CASSLGTVSGHGYTF
many,TRBJ1-2,.,TRBV28,TGTGCCAGCAGTCCCCTAGAGGGGCGCTATGGCTACACCTTC,CASSPLEGRYGYTF